One and the same sample provided the 32 T cell receptor gamma chains below, sequenced in a study of γδ T cells in repeated Plasmodium falciparum infection. With CATT, TCRdb re-called clones from the multiplex PCR reads. Of roughly 27,000 gamma-chain clones in the sample, 2.5% to 3.5% were seen once. Vgamma9/Vdelta2+ and Vdelta2-negative gammadelta T cells were flow-sorted from PBMC for bulk sequencing. The specimen sequenced was gamma-delta T cells from blood. Receptors were obtained from a pool of human donors (malaria-infected and uninfected, not separated).

This clone was seen many times. A far larger clone is just one base off, so this is likely a read error. At the DNA level, this CDR3 is encoded by other sequences in the same sample as well. The genes are TRGV9 and TRGJP. No J gene is reported in TCRdb; it was inferred here by comparing the DNA with germline. There are 15 residues in the CDR3. CDR1 is GITISATS, CDR2 ISYDGTV, per germline (reference sequence). The DNA for the CDR3 is TGTGCCTTGTGGACATTAGAGTTGGGCAAAAAGATCAAGGTATTT. This sequence encodes CALWTLELGKKIKVF.

This clone was counted ten times or more. A read error likely explains this, since a far larger clone differs by one base. Within the sample, other DNA sequences also encode this same CDR3. J is TRGJ1 or TRGJ2 and V is TRGV4. Germline V gene lookup returns CDR1 EGSTGY and CDR2 YDSYTSSV. The CDR3 sequence is 12 residues long. CDR3 sequence (DNA): TGTGCCACCTGGACTCCCTATTATAAGAAGCTCTTT. It specifies CATWTPYYKKLF.

Within the sample, this clone is medium-sized. Other DNA sequences in the sample encode the same CDR3. The V gene is TRGV9, the J gene TRGJ1 or TRGJ2. J gave up 0 bases and V 1 base, and 3 bases lay outside the gene matches. CDR1 and CDR2 (germline): GITISATS, ISYDGTV (reference sequence). The CDR3 has 14 residues. DNA of the CDR3: TGTGCCTTGTGGGAGGTTCCGAATTATTATAAGAAACTCTTT. Protein product: CALWEVPNYYKKLF.

This clone was counted only a few times. The TCRdb record carries a much larger clone's protein, which differs from this DNA's translation at residue 4; a read error is the likely cause, and the protein listed here is the DNA translation. The gene calls are TRGV3 and TRGJP2. The J gene, missing from TCRdb, was assigned here through DNA to germline matching. CDR3 length equals 13 residues. The germline V gene encodes CDR1 VTNTFY and CDR2 YDVSTARD (reference sequence). CDR3 sequence: CATGDLIDWIKTF. The CDR3 nucleotides are TGTGCCACCGGGGACCTGATTGATTGGATCAAGACGTTT.

In this sample, this clone turned up many times. The sample carries other DNA sequences with the same CDR3. The chain links TRGV3 to TRGJ1 or TRGJ2. The CDR3 runs 13 residues. Germline V gene lookup returns CDR1 VTNTFY and CDR2 YDVSTARD (reference sequence). V shed 0 bases and J 7 bases; nucleotides not matched to a gene: 6. CDR3 amino acids: CATWDRPRYKKLF. The CDR3 DNA follows: TGTGCCACCTGGGACAGGCCGAGGTATAAGAAACTCTTT.

This clone was observed a handful of times. The mismatch at residue 12 between this DNA's translation and the TCRdb protein of a much larger clone likely reflects a read error; the protein shown is translated from the DNA. For the V gene the call is TRGV5; the J gene has no call. This CDR3 comprises 14 residues. The V gene's germline CDR1 is VINAFY and CDR2 YDVSNSKD. This chain's CDR3 is CATWDRRVARKRLF. The CDR3 nucleotides are TGTGCCACCTGGGACAGGCGAGTGGCCAGAAAGAGACTCTTT.

This clone was counted at least ten times. This rearrangement joins TRGV2 to TRGJ1 or TRGJ2. Trimming cost V 3 bases and J 7 bases; bases outside gene matches: 6. CDR3 length: 12 residues. Germline V gives CDR1 EGSNGY, CDR2 YDSYNSKV. CDR3 in amino acids: CATWDSSYKKLF. Here the CDR3 DNA reads TGTGCCACCTGGGACTCGAGCTATAAGAAACTCTTT.

The V gene is TRGV4, but the J gene lacks a call. The CDR3 sequence is 13 residues long. Germline loops: CDR1 EGSTGY, CDR2 YDSYTSSV. CDR3 DNA sequence: TGTGCCACCTGGGGTAACCCCGGGGCTTGGTTACTCTTT. Translation: CATWGNPGAWLLF.

The sample holds many counts of this clone. This chain joins TRGV4 and TRGJP1. The CDR3 sequence is 14 residues long. With 0 bases clipped from V and 3 bases from J, the junction kept 1 base outside the gene matches. CDR1 is EGSTGY, CDR2 YDSYTSSV, per germline. CDR3 DNA: TGTGCCACCTGGGATGGGCCCACTGGTTGGTTCAAGATATTT. Translating it yields CATWDGPTGWFKIF.

This clone appeared many times. TCRdb's protein, taken from a much larger clone, differs from this DNA's translation at residue 9, likely owing to a read error; the protein displayed comes from the DNA. The V call is TRGV2, the J call TRGJ1 or TRGJ2. Since TCRdb gives no J gene, matching the DNA to germline was used here to assign it. From germline, CDR1 is EGSNGY and CDR2 YDSYNSKV. The CDR3 is made up of 12 amino acids. CDR3 region: CATWDGYYEKLF. The CDR3 region has the DNA TGTGCCACCTGGGACGGTTATTATGAGAAACTCTTT.

In this sample, this clone turned up a few times. TCRdb pairs this DNA with a much larger clone's protein that differs at residue 5, likely a read error; the protein shown was translated from the DNA. J is TRGJ1 or TRGJ2 and V is TRGV4. The J gene comes from matching the DNA to germline here; TCRdb lacks it. The CDR3 extends over 13 amino acids. The germline CDR1 and CDR2 sequences are EGSTGY and YDSYTSSV. The CDR3 nucleotides read TGTGCCACCTGGGGTGGGCCACATTATAAGAAACTCTTT. Its translation: CATWGGPHYKKLF.

The sample holds a few counts of this clone. The TCRdb record carries a much larger clone's protein, which differs from this DNA's translation at residue 5; a read error is the likely cause, and the protein listed here is the DNA translation. V and J are TRGV9 and TRGJ1 or TRGJ2. Since TCRdb gives no J gene, matching the DNA to germline was used here to assign it. This CDR3 comprises 14 residues. Germline V gene data show CDR1 as GITISATS and CDR2 as ISYDGTV (reference sequence). The V gene end was trimmed by 4 bases and the J gene end by 7 bases; junction bases not matched to a gene: 13. CDR3 residues: CALWEIPMAYKKLF. CDR3 sequence (DNA): TGTGCCTTGTGGGAAATTCCCATGGCGTATAAGAAACTCTTT.

In its sample, this clone was seen a few times. A far larger clone is only one base removed, so a read error is likely. Distinct nucleotide sequences in the sample also encode this CDR3. The V gene is TRGV9; the J gene was not called. CDR3 length equals 17 residues. Germline V CDR1 and CDR2: GITISATS, ISYDGTV (reference sequence). CDR3 residues: CALWEGMQELGKKIKVF. CDR3 bases: TGTGCCTTGTGGGAGGGGATGCAAGAGTTGGGCAAAAAAATCAAGGTATTC.

V and J are TRGV2 and TRGJ1 or TRGJ2. Since TCRdb gives no J gene, matching the DNA to germline was used here to assign it. V shed 0 bases, J shed 10 bases, and the junction held 15 bases outside the gene matches. This CDR3 contains 15 residues. Germline V gives CDR1 EGSNGY, CDR2 YDSYNSKV. The CDR3 DNA reads TGTGCCACCTGGGACGGGCGTAATTGTAAGGGAAAGAAACTCTTT. Translating gives CATWDGRNCKGKKLF.

This clone occurred many times. The chain joins TRGV8 to TRGJP1. No J gene is reported in TCRdb; it was inferred here by comparing the DNA with germline. The V and J ends lost 3 bases and 8 bases, in that order; junction bases with no gene match: 3. The germline CDR1 and CDR2 sequences are VENAVY and YDSYNSRV. There are 12 residues in the CDR3. The CDR3 region is CATWDSGWFKIF. The CDR3 DNA reads as TGTGCCACCTGGGATTCCGGTTGGTTCAAGATATTT.

There are a few counts of this clone. Because the CDR3's place on the DNA is in doubt, the DNA is left out and the CDR3 is given as listed by TCRdb. TRGV5 is the V gene, and the J gene was not called. CDR1 VINAFY and CDR2 YDVSNSKD come from the germline V gene. The CDR3 spans 30 residues, counting both ends. The CDR3 sequence: CATWDFIIRNSLAVEQHLLSQVSIGRIQHF.

This clone has ten or more counts. TCRdb attributes to this sequence the protein of a much larger clone, which differs from the DNA translation at residue 4; a read error is likely, and the protein displayed is translated from the DNA. The chain is built from TRGV2 and TRGJ1 or TRGJ2. The germline V gene has CDR1 EGSNGY and CDR2 YDSYNSKV. This CDR3 is built from 14 residues. Here the CDR3 DNA reads TGTGCCACCCGGGACGGGCAGATTTATTATAAGAAACTCTTT. Protein product: CATRDGQIYYKKLF.

This clone was counted between two and nine times. A far larger clone is only one base removed, so a read error is likely. Additional DNA sequences in this sample encode the identical CDR3. The rearrangement uses TRGV9 and TRGJP. The J gene, missing from TCRdb, was assigned here through DNA to germline matching. The CDR3 spans 18 residues. Germline loops: CDR1 GITISATS, CDR2 ISYDGTV (reference sequence). Trimming at V came to 1 base and at J to 5 bases, leaving 8 bases not matched to a gene. CDR3 nucleotides: TGTGCCTTGTGGGAGGTAGTGGGAAAAGAGTTGGGCAAAAAAATCAAGGTATTT. It codes for CALWEVVGKELGKKIKVF.

The table lists this clone with many counts. The V call is TRGV8, the J call TRGJP2. This CDR3 comprises 16 residues. The ends lost 2 bases at V and 0 bases at J; junction bases unmatched: 6. CDR1 is VENAVY, CDR2 YDSYNSRV, per germline. CDR3 amino acids: CATWDKGHSSDWIKTF. The CDR3, as DNA: TGTGCCACCTGGGATAAAGGGCATAGTAGTGATTGGATCAAGACGTTT.

This clone was seen only a few times. This probably arose from a read error, given a far larger clone one base away. Distinct nucleotide sequences in the sample also encode this CDR3. The V gene is TRGV9, the J gene TRGJP. As TCRdb names no J gene, one was assigned here on the basis of a DNA match to germline. Germline assignment: CDR1 GITISATS and CDR2 ISYDGTV (reference sequence). This CDR3 is 17 amino acids long. The ends lost 4 bases at V and 5 bases at J; junction bases unmatched: 8. As DNA, the CDR3 is TGTGCCTTGTGGGACGCGAGAGAAGAGTTGGGCAAAAAAATCAAGGTATTT. Translated, it gives CALWDAREELGKKIKVF.

By share, this clone counts as medium-sized (0.01 to 0.1%). In nucleotides, the CDR3 is TGTGCCTTGTGGGAGGTGCAAAAGTATAAGAAACTCTTT. Amino acids: CALWEVQKYKKLF. This rearrangement joins TRGV9 to TRGJ1 or TRGJ2. The CDR3 length is 13 residues. Per the germline V gene, CDR1 is GITISATS and CDR2 is ISYDGTV (reference sequence). V shed 0 bases, J shed 7 bases, and the junction held 6 bases outside the gene matches.

This clone was detected ten times or more. A read error likely explains this, since a far larger clone differs by one base. The sample contains more than one DNA sequence encoding this CDR3. This chain uses TRGV9 with TRGJ1 or TRGJ2. Germline-derived CDR1 and CDR2 are GITISATS and ISYDGTV (reference sequence). The CDR3 loop spans 12 amino acids. This CDR3 is CALWEGSDEKLF. For the CDR3, the DNA is TGTGCCTTGTGGGAGGGGAGTGATGAGAAGCTCTTT.

There are many counts of this clone. A single base is all that separates this from a far larger clone, so a read error is likely. The sample has other DNA sequences that encode this CDR3 too. This chain connects TRGV9 to TRGJP. The germline CDR1 and CDR2 sequences are GITISATS and ISYDGTV (reference sequence). This CDR3 is built from 16 residues. CDR3 DNA sequence: TGTGCCTTGTGGGAGCACCAAGAGCTGGGCAAAAAAATCAAGGTATTT. As protein: CALWEHQELGKKIKVF.

This clone was counted between two and nine times. TCRdb's listed protein matches a much larger clone and diverges from this DNA's translation at residue 10, likely through a read error; the protein shown comes from the DNA. The rearrangement links TRGV9 to TRGJ1 or TRGJ2. Here the J gene was assigned by germline matching of the DNA, as TCRdb has none. Unmatched junction bases numbered 14, after V lost 1 base and J lost 2 bases. Germline CDR1 reads GITISATS; CDR2 reads ISYDGTV (reference sequence). The CDR3 has 17 residues. The CDR3 sequence: CALWEVGQDTDYYKKLF. The CDR3 DNA sequence: TGTGCCTTGTGGGAGGTTGGGCAAGATACGGATTATTATAAGAAACTCTTT.

This clone showed up many times. The chain combines TRGV3 with TRGJ1 or TRGJ2. After removal of 2 bases from V and 3 bases from J, the junction contained 7 bases not matched to a gene. The CDR3 extends over 14 amino acids. Looked up from germline, CDR1 is VTNTFY and CDR2 is YDVSTARD (reference sequence). This chain's CDR3 is CATWDTPGYYKKLF. In DNA form, the CDR3 reads TGTGCCACCTGGGACACCCCAGGTTATTATAAGAAACTCTTT.

This clone has at least ten counts. The TCRdb protein, from a much larger clone, departs from this DNA's translation at residue 8, likely by read error; the protein shown derives from the DNA. J is TRGJ1 or TRGJ2 and V is TRGV4. Germline V gene lookup returns CDR1 EGSTGY and CDR2 YDSYTSSV. The CDR3 is 12 residues long. CDR3 bases: TGTGCCACCTGGGAGAGTTATGATAAGAAACTCTTT. Protein product: CATWESYDKKLF.

This clone came up many times. This chain uses TRGV2 with TRGJP1. From germline, CDR1 is EGSNGY and CDR2 YDSYNSKV. The CDR3 loop spans 15 amino acids. Trimming removed 0 bases from V and 3 bases from J; junction bases left unmatched: 4. CDR3 coding DNA: TGTGCCACCTGGGACGGGCCCTCCACTGGTTGGTTCAAGATATTT. Protein product: CATWDGPSTGWFKIF.

This clone was detected ten times or more. The protein TCRdb gives is from a much larger clone and does not agree with this DNA's translation at residue 4, likely a read error; the protein shown here comes from the DNA. Other DNA sequences in the sample encode the same CDR3. V gene TRGV9 combines with J gene TRGJ1 or TRGJ2. Here the J gene came from matching the DNA to germline, since TCRdb omits it. Germline values: CDR1 GITISATS, CDR2 ISYDGTV (reference sequence). CDR3 length equals 11 residues. Written as DNA, the CDR3 is TGTGCCTTGAGGGAGGATAAAAAGAAACTCTTT. Residues: CALREDKKKLF.

There are many counts of this clone. A read error likely explains this, since a far larger clone differs by one base. Other DNA sequences within the sample encode an identical CDR3. No J gene was named, though the V gene is TRGV9. Germline-derived CDR1 and CDR2 are GITISATS and ISYDGTV (reference sequence). The CDR3 totals 14 residues. The CDR3 DNA follows: TGTGCCTTGTGGGAGGTGCATAATCATTATAAGAAGCTCTTT. Its translation: CALWEVHNHYKKLF.

This clone was found a few times. TCRdb shows a much larger clone's protein in place of this DNA's translation, and the two differ at residue 15, likely through a read error; the protein shown is translated from the DNA. A V gene of TRGV9 was called, but no J gene was assigned. The CDR3 is made up of 17 amino acids. The germline V gene has CDR1 GITISATS and CDR2 ISYDGTV (reference sequence). The CDR3 DNA is TGTGCCTTGTGGGAGGCTATACAAGAGTTGGGCAAAAAAATCGAGGTATTT. It translates to CALWEAIQELGKKIEVF.

The sample holds many counts of this clone. A far bigger clonotype differs at one base, so this is likely a read error. Different DNA sequences within this sample yield the same CDR3. V and J are TRGV2 and TRGJ1 or TRGJ2. There are 13 residues in the CDR3. The V gene's germline CDR1 is EGSNGY and CDR2 YDSYNSKV. The CDR3 spells CATWDGPYYKKLF. CDR3 sequence (DNA): TGTGCCACCTGGGACGGGCCTTATTATAAGAAGCTCTTT.

Remarks on this clone: TCRdb's entry gives the protein of a much larger clone, which mismatches this DNA's translation at residue 7, likely from a read error; the protein reported here is translated from the DNA. The chain uses TRGV9 and TRGJP. TCRdb lists no J gene, so it was determined here by aligning the DNA to germline. Per the germline V gene, CDR1 is GITISATS and CDR2 is ISYDGTV (reference sequence). The CDR3 is 17 amino acids. V lost 2 bases to trimming and J lost 4 bases; unmatched junction nucleotides: 5. CDR3 protein: CALWEAVQELGKKIKVF. The CDR3 nucleotides are TGTGCCTTGTGGGAGGCTGTACAAGAGTTGGGCAAAAAAATCAAGGTATTT.